These 27 T cell receptor beta chains share one sample of origin, sequenced in a study of beta chain features in type 1 diabetes (dated by TCRdb to between 2018 and 2020). Beyond this particular receptor, the publication reports: In all four CD4+ subsets, TCRB CDR3 length was moderately but significantly shorter in type 1 diabetes patients.

The method behind the library was the immunoSEQ multiplex PCR assay. The High Capacity cDNA Reverse Transcription Kit was used to reverse transcribe all of the isolated RNA, meaning that expressed TCRB transcripts were what got sequenced. TCRdb stores this immuneACCESS table with in-frame sequences only. Part of the clones is absent; in the studies checked, under half of the shortfall reflects unresolved V genes, and no reason is known for the rest. For this sample the table gives some 700,000 clones, of which over 10% were detected only once. The ten most abundant clones make up approximately 0.022% of the sample. For these receptors, no antigen is known. The sequencing input was naive CD4+ T cells from blood. In light of the paper, this sample's cell subset or site label describes: true naive CD4+ T cells. These receptors came from a man aged 18-30 years with type 1 diabetes.

The chain employs TRBV15 and TRBJ1-4; D not resolved. V was clipped by 6 bases and J by 3 bases, with 11 bases between them. The length of the CDR3 is 14 residues. In germline, CDR1 is LNHNV, CDR2 YYDKDF (reference sequence). CDR3 in DNA: TGTGCCACCAGGCTAAACGGACCTAATGAAAAACTGTTTTTT. Protein product: CATRLNGPNEKLFF.

J is TRBJ1-5 and V is TRBV30; D remains ambiguous. Germline assignment: CDR1 GTSNPN and CDR2 SVGIG (reference sequence). CDR3 size: 13 residues. The germline V and J ends were trimmed by 2 bases and 3 bases, with 8 bases remaining between them. The CDR3 protein is CAWSFGPNQPQHF. For the CDR3, the DNA is TGTGCCTGGAGTTTCGGGCCCAATCAGCCCCAGCATTTT.

This clone was seen a handful of times. The gene calls are TRBV5-1 and TRBJ1-1; 7 nucleotides align to TRBD1. Germline values: CDR1 SGHRS, CDR2 YFSETQ. J lost 4 bases, V lost 5 bases, and 8 bases had no gene match. CDR3 size: 14 residues. The CDR3 nucleotides read TGCGCCAGCAGGGCGGAGACAGGGTCCACTGAAGCTTTCTTT. Encoded protein: CASRAETGSTEAFF.

This clone appeared a few times. A junction end diverges from the germline sequence, so it may reflect a read error. The rearrangement links TRBV30 to TRBJ1-4, with a tentative D call TRBD1 (6 bases). Germline V gives CDR1 GTSNPN, CDR2 SVGIG (reference sequence). The CDR3 has 12 amino acids. The CDR3 coding sequence is TGTGCCTGGAGTGTCAACCAACAGGGTGCGGGATTT. It is translated as CAWSVNQQGAGF.

The V gene is TRBV11-2, the J gene TRBJ2-5; TRBD2 aligns across 10 bases. CDR3 size: 16 residues. The germline gives CDR1 SGHAT, CDR2 FQNNGV. V shed 3 bases, J shed 5 bases, and the junction held 9 bases outside the gene matches. This CDR3 is CASSLALAGDGETQYF. The CDR3 DNA sequence: TGTGCCAGCAGCTTGGCTCTAGCGGGGGACGGGGAGACCCAGTACTTC.

The chain joins TRBV6-6 to TRBJ1-5, with D tentatively TRBD1 (6 bases). Trimming shortened V by 5 bases and J by 5 bases, and 7 bases separated the two germline ends. The CDR3 extends over 12 amino acids. CDR1 is MNHNY, CDR2 SVGAGI, per germline (reference sequence). Here the CDR3 DNA reads TGTGCCAGCAGTCAGGGGTATCAGCCCCAGCATTTT. Translating it yields CASSQGYQPQHF.

The J gene is TRBJ2-4, the V gene TRBV7-2; D is unresolved. With 5 bases removed from V and 1 base from J, the gap between germline ends came to 15 bases. Germline CDR1 SGHTA, CDR2 FQGNSA. The CDR3 is made up of 16 amino acids. Written as DNA, the CDR3 is TGTGCCAGCAGCCGCGTCACCTCGGCGGCCAAAAACATTCAGTACTTC. Encoded protein: CASSRVTSAAKNIQYF.

This clone has only a few counts. This sequence joins TRBV19 and TRBJ1-2; D unresolved. V lost 9 bases to trimming and J lost 4 bases, with 15 bases between them. Germline CDR1 reads LNHDA; CDR2 reads SQIVND (reference sequence). This CDR3 is built from 13 residues. The CDR3 reads CASNYREAYGYTF. The CDR3 region has the DNA TGTGCCAGCAATTACAGAGAGGCCTATGGCTACACCTTC.

The chain links TRBV29-1 to TRBJ2-2, with D perhaps TRBD1 (6 bases). Trimming left V 3 bases short and J 5 bases short, with 7 bases between. Germline-derived CDR1 and CDR2 are SQVTM and ANQGSEA. The length of the CDR3 is 12 residues. The CDR3 reads CSVDRGTGELFF. CDR3 in DNA: TGCAGCGTTGATAGGGGGACCGGGGAGCTGTTTTTT.

Only a few counts were recorded for this clone. The V and J genes are TRBV28 and TRBJ2-7, with 9 bases identical to TRBD1. Germline CDR1 is MDHEN and CDR2 is SYDVKM. V lost 2 bases and J lost 7; bases outside the gene matches: 9. This CDR3 is built from 15 residues. The CDR3 here is CASSLGWGQGVEQYF. Written as DNA, the CDR3 is TGTGCCAGCAGTTTAGGCTGGGGACAGGGTGTTGAGCAGTACTTC.

This chain joins TRBV7-2 and TRBJ1-5, with no clear D. V was shortened by 6 bases and J by 1 base, with 13 bases between the two germline ends. This CDR3 region has 15 residues. Germline CDR1 and CDR2: SGHTA and FQGNSA. CDR3 amino acids: CASSPGPSSNQPQHF. The CDR3 DNA sequence: TGTGCCAGCAGTCCCGGACCGAGCAGCAATCAGCCCCAGCATTTT. Using reference TRBV7-2 and TRBJ1-5 for the parts outside the CDR3, the full variable domain is GAGVSQSPSNKVTEKGKDVELRCDPISGHTALYWYRQSLGQGLEFLIYFQGNSAPDKSGLPSDRFSAERTGGSVSTLTIQRTQQEDSAVYLCASSPGPSSNQPQHFGDGTRLSIL.

The V call is TRBV5-6, the J call TRBJ1-3, with D hard to call. This CDR3 is 14 amino acids long. Trimming left V 4 bases short and J 1 base short, with 9 bases between. Germline V CDR1 and CDR2: SGHDT, YYEEEE. CDR3 region: CASSPFESGNTIYF. In DNA form, the CDR3 reads TGTGCCAGCAGCCCTTTTGAATCTGGAAACACCATATATTTT. Looking up the rest from reference TRBV5-6 and TRBJ1-3 gives the full variable domain: DAGVTQSPTHLIKTRGQQVTLRCSPKSGHDTVSWYQQALGQGPQFIFQYYEEEERQRGNFPDRFSGHQFPNYSSELNVNALLLGDSALYLCASSPFESGNTIYFGEGSWLTVV.

The chain couples TRBV30 to TRBJ1-5; D is uncertain. Germline V gives CDR1 GTSNPN, CDR2 SVGIG (reference sequence). Trimming removed 1 base from V and 9 bases from J, with 22 bases in between. The CDR3 contains 16 residues. The CDR3 nucleotides read TGTGCCTGGAGTGCATACTCCGGGATCTCCCTCGGGCCCCAGCATTTT. Translated, it gives CAWSAYSGISLGPQHF. The full variable domain, its missing parts supplied by reference TRBV30 and TRBJ1-5, is SQTIHQWPATLVQPVGSPLSLECTVEGTSNPNLYWYRQAAGRGLQLLFYSVGIGQISSEVPQNLSASRPQDRQFILSSKKLLLSDSGFYLCAWSAYSGISLGPQHFGDGTRLSIL.

The chain combines TRBV19 with TRBJ2-7; TRBD1 matches at 9 bases. The V and J ends lost 4 bases and 6 bases, in that order; junction bases with no gene match: 7. This CDR3 is built from 14 residues. Looked up from germline, CDR1 is LNHDA and CDR2 is SQIVND (reference sequence). The CDR3, as DNA: TGTGCCAGTAGTACACGACAGGGGGTGTTCGAGCAGTACTTC. This gives the protein CASSTRQGVFEQYF.

This clone was counted a few times. The chain recombines TRBV5-1 with TRBJ2-7; 7 bases are shared with TRBD1. This CDR3 spans 13 amino acids. Germline V gene data show CDR1 as SGHRS and CDR2 as YFSETQ. The trim removed 0 bases at V and 6 bases at J, leaving 3 bases unmatched. CDR3 in amino acids: CASSLEPGGEQYF. In DNA, the CDR3 is TGCGCCAGCAGCTTGGAGCCAGGGGGCGAGCAGTACTTC.

CDR3 sequence reads: CASSLALAGSYEQYF. The CDR3 nucleotides are TGCGCCAGCAGCTTGGCGCTAGCGGGCTCCTACGAGCAGTACTTC. The V and J genes are TRBV5-1 and TRBJ2-7; 8 bases are shared with TRBD2. Germline trimming cut 0 bases from V and 0 bases from J; bases unmatched to any gene: 2. Germline CDR1 SGHRS, CDR2 YFSETQ. The CDR3 is made up of 15 amino acids.

The chain uses TRBV2 and TRBJ1-6, with 7 bases lining up with TRBD1. The CDR3 spans 15 residues. Looked up from germline, CDR1 is SNHLY and CDR2 is FYNNEI. V was pared by 4 bases and J by 4 bases, with 4 bases of the junction left unmatched. As DNA, the CDR3 is TGTGCCAGCAGTGCAGAGGGGGCGTATAATTCACCCCTCCACTTT. Translated: CASSAEGAYNSPLHF.

V and J are TRBV6-5 and TRBJ2-7; 7 bases agree with TRBD2. V dropped 4 bases and J dropped 0; count of bases not matched to a gene: 9. The CDR3 runs to 16 residues. Germline V gene sequence: CDR1 MNHEY, CDR2 SVGAGI. The CDR3 nucleotides are TGTGCCAGCAGTTCCTTCTTCGAGCGGGGCTCCTACGAGCAGTACTTC. Translated: CASSSFFERGSYEQYF.

J is TRBJ1-5 and V is TRBV30; 8 bases agree with TRBD1. The CDR3 totals 15 residues. The V gene's germline CDR1 is GTSNPN and CDR2 SVGIG (reference sequence). V lost 2 bases and J lost 4; bases outside the gene matches: 7. The CDR3 DNA reads TGTGCCTGGAGTACCCCCGACAGGGGTAATCAGCCCCAGCATTTT. It specifies CAWSTPDRGNQPQHF.

This clone has a handful of counts. This rearrangement joins TRBV5-6 to TRBJ1-1; D call uncertain. Trimming removed 2 bases from V and 3 bases from J, with 11 bases in between. Germline V gene sequence: CDR1 SGHDT, CDR2 YYEEEE. The CDR3 contains 14 residues. As DNA, the CDR3 is TGTGCCAGCAGCTTCTTGGAGACGTACACTGAAGCTTTCTTT. Its protein is CASSFLETYTEAFF.

For this clone: This specimen includes other DNA sequences encoding the same CDR3. This chain joins TRBV18 and TRBJ2-7; D gene ambiguous. V lost 2 bases and J 6 bases, leaving 5 bases between the germline ends. CDR1 and CDR2 (germline): KGHSH, LQKENI. CDR3 length: 11 residues. CDR3 sequence (DNA): TGTGCCAGCTCACCAGGAACCGAGCAGTACTTC. Translating gives CASSPGTEQYF.

The table lists this clone with a few counts. The V call is TRBV27, the J call TRBJ1-6, with a tentative D call TRBD1 (5 bases). V was pared by 3 bases and J by 6 bases, with 6 bases between. This CDR3 contains 13 residues. Looked up from germline, CDR1 is MNHEY and CDR2 is SMNVEV (reference sequence). The CDR3 loop is CASSLTVNSPLHF. Written as DNA, the CDR3 is TGTGCCAGCAGTTTGACAGTTAATTCACCCCTCCACTTT.

This sequence joins TRBV19 and TRBJ2-5; unclear D gene. Trimming removed 3 bases from V and 7 bases from J, with 15 bases in between. There are 14 residues in the CDR3. In germline, CDR1 is LNHDA, CDR2 SQIVND (reference sequence). This chain's CDR3 is CASSIGLSTGTQYF. DNA of the CDR3: TGTGCCAGTAGTATTGGGCTGTCTACCGGGACCCAGTACTTC.

This clone was counted a few times. The V gene is TRBV6-5, the J gene TRBJ1-1; unclear D gene. Germline-derived CDR1 and CDR2 are MNHEY and SVGAGI. V was cut by 2 bases and J by 0 bases, with 10 bases left in between. The CDR3 is 15 amino acids. The CDR3 sequence is CASSYRESMNTEAFF. In DNA, the CDR3 is TGTGCCAGCAGTTACCGGGAATCGATGAACACTGAAGCTTTCTTT.

J is TRBJ1-1 and V is TRBV5-6, with D hard to call. The CDR3 sequence is 16 residues long. Germline values: CDR1 SGHDT, CDR2 YYEEEE. V was cut by 5 bases and J by 0 bases, with 17 bases left in between. The CDR3 nucleotides are TGTGCCAGCAGACCGGGAGAAAATTTCTTGAACACTGAAGCTTTCTTT. Translating gives CASRPGENFLNTEAFF.

The rearrangement uses TRBV28 and TRBJ2-2, with 8 nucleotides matching TRBD1. V shed 5 bases and J 1 base; nucleotides not matched to a gene: 9. This CDR3 region has 17 residues. Germline values: CDR1 MDHEN, CDR2 SYDVKM. The CDR3 loop reads CASSANTGTGNTGELFF. CDR3 DNA sequence: TGTGCCAGCAGTGCGAATACCGGGACAGGGAACACCGGGGAGCTGTTTTTT.

The V call is TRBV9, the J call TRBJ1-6; TRBD1 might be the D (5 bases). Germline V gene lookup returns CDR1 SGDLS and CDR2 YYNGEE. The V gene lost 4 bases and the J gene lost 10 bases, with 12 bases spanning the gap. The CDR3 has 13 amino acids. CDR3 nucleotide sequence: TGTGCCAGCAGCTCAGGGAATCTATCACCCCTCCACTTT. Encoded protein: CASSSGNLSPLHF. The full variable domain, its missing parts supplied by reference TRBV9 and TRBJ1-6, is DSGVTQTPKHLITATGQRVTLRCSPRSGDLSVYWYQQSLDQGLQFLIQYYNGEERAKGNILERFSAQQFPDLHSELNLSSLELGDSALYFCASSSGNLSPLHFGNGTRLTVT.